Listed below are T cell receptor beta chains from one sample, sequenced in a study of immune characteristics of hereditary and idiopathic chronic pancreatitis. Profiling relied on immunoSEQ multiplex PCR, and the TCRdb table lists in-frame clones only, not all of them. The data contain about 14,000 clones, roughly 80% of them singletons. The sequencing input was pancreas tissue with hereditary chronic pancreatitis. The receptors come from a human donor with chronic pancreatitis. CDR3s include the opening cysteine and the closing phenylalanine or tryptophan. Fields, in order: J gene, clone size, V gene, D gene, CDR3 DNA, CDR3 protein. The D gene is left open where the match is weak. The size of a clone is reported for some rows only, either as once, few or many, or as a class for expanded clones.

j_call: TRBJ1-1
clone_size: few
v_call: TRBV24-1
d_call: TRBD1
cdr3_nt: TGTGCCACCAGTGATTTGAGACAGGGGGTAGTGGCTTTCTTT
cdr3_aa: CATSDLRQGVVAFF

j_call: TRBJ2-3
clone_size: .
v_call: TRBV27
d_call: TRBD2
cdr3_nt: TGTGCCAGCAGGATAAGCGGGGGCACAGATACGCAGTATTTT
cdr3_aa: CASRISGGTDTQYF

j_call: TRBJ2-7
clone_size: .
v_call: TRBV19
d_call: TRBD2
cdr3_nt: TGTGCCAGTAGTATAGGGGAGGGGTACGAGCAGTACTTC
cdr3_aa: CASSIGEGYEQYF

j_call: TRBJ2-7
clone_size: .
v_call: TRBV3-1/TRBV3-2
d_call: TRBD1
cdr3_nt: TGTGCCAGCAGCCAAGTACATAGGACAGGGACTGGCGAGCAGTACTTC
cdr3_aa: CASSQVHRTGTGEQYF

j_call: TRBJ1-2
clone_size: .
v_call: TRBV28
d_call: .
cdr3_nt: TGTGCCAGCAGATACCAGTGGTCTAACTATGGCTACACCTTC
cdr3_aa: CASRYQWSNYGYTF

j_call: TRBJ2-1
clone_size: few
v_call: TRBV1
d_call: .
cdr3_nt: TGCACCAGCAGCCAATCTTACAGGGAAATGTACAATGAGCAGTTCTTC
cdr3_aa: CTSSQSYREMYNEQFF

j_call: TRBJ1-3
clone_size: .
v_call: TRBV21-1
d_call: .
cdr3_nt: TGTGCCAGCAGCAAAACTGGAAACACCATATATTTT
cdr3_aa: CASSKTGNTIYF

j_call: TRBJ2-6
clone_size: once
v_call: TRBV19
d_call: .
cdr3_nt: TGTGCCAGTAGTATAGATGGCAGCTCTGGGGCCAACGTCCTGACTTTC
cdr3_aa: CASSIDGSSGANVLTF

j_call: TRBJ1-2
clone_size: .
v_call: TRBV2
d_call: .
cdr3_nt: TGTGCCAGCAGTGTGGAGAAGGGCTATGGCTACACCTTC
cdr3_aa: CASSVEKGYGYTF

j_call: TRBJ2-1
clone_size: once
v_call: TRBV5-1
d_call: .
cdr3_nt: TGCGCCAGCAGCAATCCCAATGAGCAGTTCTTC
cdr3_aa: CASSNPNEQFF

j_call: TRBJ2-7
clone_size: .
v_call: TRBV21-1
d_call: .
cdr3_nt: TGTGCCAGCAGCACTTACCCGAGACAGGGAGCCCACGAGCAGTACTTC
cdr3_aa: CASSTYPRQGAHEQYF

j_call: TRBJ1-2
clone_size: .
v_call: TRBV9
d_call: .
cdr3_nt: TGTGCCAGCAGCGTAGGAACAGGGTGGAGTTATGGCTACACCTTC
cdr3_aa: CASSVGTGWSYGYTF

j_call: TRBJ1-5
clone_size: .
v_call: TRBV5-6
d_call: .
cdr3_nt: TGTGCCAGCAGCTTGGGAGGGGGGCAGGGTCAGCCCCAGCATTTT
cdr3_aa: CASSLGGGQGQPQHF

j_call: TRBJ1-1
clone_size: .
v_call: TRBV6-1
d_call: .
cdr3_nt: TGTGCCAGCAGTGAAGGGTGGGGGGGCGGTTTTGAAGCTTTCTTT
cdr3_aa: CASSEGWGGGFEAFF